A selection of T cell receptor beta chains follows, all from one sample in a study of shared clonotypes between healthy human individuals. TCRdb keeps only in-frame clones here, not all; method: immunoSEQ multiplex PCR. The sample lists millions of clones, roughly 91% occurring once. Input material: naive CD8+ T cells from PBMCs. All receptors derive from a man younger than 35 in good health. Some clones in this sample may be carry-over from other donors' samples. CDR3s include the opening cysteine and the closing phenylalanine or tryptophan. The order of the fields is CDR3 length, V gene, D gene, J gene, CDR3 protein. A D gene is named only where the DNA matches it firmly.

16,TRBV28,-,TRBJ2-1,CASSWVSPSYDNEQFF
15,TRBV5-1,-,TRBJ1-2,CASSLGLQGNYGYTF
13,TRBV11-2,TRBD1,TRBJ1-1,CASSLYRGQEAFF
13,TRBV4-1,-,TRBJ1-1,CASSQGTGQRAFF
14,TRBV29-1,TRBD2,TRBJ2-7,CSVRLAGVFHEQYF
14,TRBV29-1,-,TRBJ1-2,CSVEHRENGYGYTF
16,TRBV27,TRBD2,TRBJ2-3,CASSWTSGMGTDTQYF
17,TRBV7-9,TRBD2,TRBJ2-7,CASSLAPGLAASYEQYF
13,TRBV7-9,-,-,CASSPSPAHEQYF
15,TRBV28,TRBD2,TRBJ2-7,CASGSQREAGYEQYF
16,TRBV27,-,TRBJ2-7,CASSLSIEDPPYEQYF
17,TRBV9,-,TRBJ2-6,CASSSPGPVSGANVLTF
16,TRBV27,TRBD2,TRBJ2-1,CASSLTSGSPSNEQFF
15,TRBV29-1,-,TRBJ2-7,CSVEGPSQGPYEQYF
15,TRBV10-3,-,TRBJ2-7,CAISYGTSSSYEQYF
15,TRBV5-1,TRBD2,TRBJ2-7,CASSQGRESWYEQYF
15,TRBV6-5,TRBD2,TRBJ2-7,CASSPGLAGGNEQYF